This TCR beta chain was captured by sequencing in a study of cytomegalovirus exposure and HLA in healthy donors. The study, taken as a whole, reports: In vitro experiments confirmed that three CMV-associated chains were specific for CMV antigens. About 87% or about 30% of the time was how often most TCR beta V segments were productive, according to an earlier analysis. The authors enumerated over 150 TCR beta chains as linked to cytomegalovirus.

Germline V gene data show CDR1 as SEHNR and CDR2 as FQNEAQ (reference sequence). The CDR3 covers 16 residues. J lost 6 bases, V lost 3 bases, and 11 bases had no gene match. 13 Jbeta primers and 60 Vbeta primers were used for the PCR. Sequenced by immunoSEQ multiplex PCR; TCRdb stores in-frame clones only, minus some. The sample has about 92,000 clones; 77% are singletons. This clone was seen a few times. Its antigen is not identified. This receptor was taken from a man aged 45-60 years in good health and CMV-seropositive. The V call is TRBV7-9, the J call TRBJ2-4; TRBD1 matches 7 bases. Sequencing was done on a sample of PBMCs. The CDR3 sequence: CASSFSPGQGVNIQYF. The CDR3 nucleotides read TGTGCCAGCAGCTTTAGTCCAGGGCAGGGGGTAAACATTCAGTACTTC. Supplemented by reference TRBV7-9 and TRBJ2-4, the full variable domain reads DTGVSQNPRHKITKRGQNVTFRCDPISEHNRLYWYRQTLGQGPEFLTYFQNEAQLEKSRLLSDRFSAERPKGSFSTLEIQRTEQGDSAMYLCASSFSPGQGVNIQYFGAGTRLSVL.